The 5 T cell receptor beta chains presented below share a single source sample, sequenced in a study of T cells after yellow fever vaccination (dated by TCRdb to about 2019). The method was 5' RACE. TCRdb lists the instrument as Illumina HiSeq 2500. TCRdb reran the public reads through fastp at Q25 and MiXCR, keeping productive beta chains. Identical CDR3 proteins give one entry, which carries the most common genes and DNA. This sample holds 300,000 or so distinct CDR3 sequences; 13% were observed only once. The ten largest make up 0.4% to 0.55% of the sample. Read against the paper, the sample's treatment or condition label means: live attenuated yellow fever vaccine strain. Specimen: CD4+ T cells sorted from PBMCs, collected 45 days after the yellow fever booster vaccination. The receptors here all came from a man aged 25-40 years who received the YFV17D yellow fever vaccine.

This chain connects TRBV10-2 to TRBJ2-7; 12 bases map to TRBD1. CDR1 and CDR2 (germline): WSHSY, SAAADI. The ends lost 2 bases at V and 5 bases at J; junction bases unmatched: 4. This CDR3 has 15 residues. CDR3 amino acids: CASSETGQGAHEQYF. The CDR3 DNA sequence: TGCGCCAGCAGTGAGACGGGACAGGGGGCCCACGAGCAGTACTTC.

This clonotype was counted only a few times. The gene calls are TRBV20-1 and TRBJ2-5, with no clear D. The CDR3 loop spans 14 amino acids. V was shortened by 3 bases and J by 2 bases, with 13 bases between the two germline ends. CDR1 DFQATT and CDR2 SNEGSKA come from the germline V gene (reference sequence). CDR3 nucleotides: TGCAGTGCTAGCGGGCGGCGGCTTCAAGAGACCCAGTACTTC. Its protein product is CSASGRRLQETQYF.

This clonotype was seen more than once but under ten times. This rearrangement joins TRBV28 to TRBJ2-5; 10 nucleotides line up with TRBD2. The CDR3 runs to 16 residues. With 6 bases clipped from V and 5 bases from J, the junction kept 12 bases outside the gene matches. The germline CDR1 and CDR2 sequences are MDHEN and SYDVKM. In nucleotides, the CDR3 is TGTGCCAGCAGCCATGGGGCTAGCGGGAGTTGGGAGACCCAGTACTTC. Translated, it gives CASSHGASGSWETQYF.

This clonotype was detected only a few times. The rearrangement uses TRBV12-3 or TRBV12-4 and TRBJ2-7, with TRBD1 matching 8 bases. The CDR3 consists of 15 residues. The V and J ends lost 5 bases and 2 bases, in that order; junction bases with no gene match: 8. This CDR3 is CASSRSGQATYEQYF. The CDR3 DNA reads as TGTGCCAGCAGTCGGTCGGGACAGGCCACCTACGAGCAGTACTTC.

This chain links TRBV28 with TRBJ2-7; D remains unclear. Trimming stripped 6 bases from V and 4 bases from J, with 13 bases between. The V gene's germline CDR1 is MDHEN and CDR2 SYDVKM. This CDR3 has 13 amino acids. Written as DNA, the CDR3 is TGTGCCAGCAGGATAGGTCTCCATTACGAGCAGTACTTC. Its protein product is CASRIGLHYEQYF.